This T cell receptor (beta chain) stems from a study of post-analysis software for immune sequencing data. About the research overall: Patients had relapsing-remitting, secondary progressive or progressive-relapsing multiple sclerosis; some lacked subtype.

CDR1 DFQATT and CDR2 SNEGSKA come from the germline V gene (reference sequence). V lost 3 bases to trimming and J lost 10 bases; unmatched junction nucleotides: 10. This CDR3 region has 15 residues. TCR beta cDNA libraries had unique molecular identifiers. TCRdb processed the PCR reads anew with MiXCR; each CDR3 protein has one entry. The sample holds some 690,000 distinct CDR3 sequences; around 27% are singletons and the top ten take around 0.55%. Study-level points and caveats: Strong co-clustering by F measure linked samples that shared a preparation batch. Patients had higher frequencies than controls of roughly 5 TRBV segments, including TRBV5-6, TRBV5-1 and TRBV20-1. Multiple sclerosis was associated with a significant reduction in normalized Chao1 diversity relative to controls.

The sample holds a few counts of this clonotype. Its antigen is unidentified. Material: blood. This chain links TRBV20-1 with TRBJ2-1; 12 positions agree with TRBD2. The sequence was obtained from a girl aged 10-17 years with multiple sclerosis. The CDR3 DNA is TGCAGTGCTAGGAAGGTGACTAGCGGGAGTTTGGAGCAGTTCTTC. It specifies CSARKVTSGSLEQFF.